This is a list of T cell receptor beta chains from one sample in a study of T cells in severe cutaneous drug reactions. Reanalyzing the multiplex PCR reads, TCRdb keeps one entry per CDR3 protein, without DNA. Its table records over 2,000 distinct CDR3 sequences. The sample consisted of PBMCs. The receptor source for this set is a human donor with Stevens-Johnson syndrome, a severe cutaneous drug reaction. CDR3s include the opening cysteine and the closing phenylalanine or tryptophan. Not every row has a clone size; where given, it reads once, few, many or a size class.

v_call,j_call,clone_size,cdr3_aa
TRBV7-2,TRBJ2-5,medium-sized,CASSLSSGKYQETQYF
TRBV18,TRBJ2-7,.,CASSPRGSIYEQYF
TRBV6-2/TRBV6-3,TRBJ2-3,.,CASSTYSTDTQYF
TRBV6-1,TRBJ2-1,medium-sized,CASSRLAGNTYNEQFF
TRBV6-6,TRBJ2-1,medium-sized,CASSYSGLAGGLYNEQFF
TRBV12-3/TRBV12-4,TRBJ1-4,large,CASSFAEKLFF
TRBV12-3/TRBV12-4,TRBJ2-3,medium-sized,CASSLAGGLYF
TRBV5-6,TRBJ1-6,.,CASSLADRNSPLHF
TRBV15,TRBJ2-2,medium-sized,CATSRVRGDGELFF
TRBV7-9,TRBJ1-5,medium-sized,CASSSTGEYSNQPQHF
TRBV7-9,TRBJ2-7,.,CASSFYLESFRSYEQYF
TRBV27,TRBJ1-5,medium-sized,CASSNGRNNQPQHF
TRBV6-2/TRBV6-3,TRBJ2-5,.,CASSTSDLLPEAQYF
TRBV28,TRBJ1-1,.,CASSPTGTLNTEAFF
TRBV6-5,TRBJ1-6,large,CASSYSRTLSSYNSPLHF
TRBV7-2,TRBJ2-7,.,CASSLEGLAVYEQYF